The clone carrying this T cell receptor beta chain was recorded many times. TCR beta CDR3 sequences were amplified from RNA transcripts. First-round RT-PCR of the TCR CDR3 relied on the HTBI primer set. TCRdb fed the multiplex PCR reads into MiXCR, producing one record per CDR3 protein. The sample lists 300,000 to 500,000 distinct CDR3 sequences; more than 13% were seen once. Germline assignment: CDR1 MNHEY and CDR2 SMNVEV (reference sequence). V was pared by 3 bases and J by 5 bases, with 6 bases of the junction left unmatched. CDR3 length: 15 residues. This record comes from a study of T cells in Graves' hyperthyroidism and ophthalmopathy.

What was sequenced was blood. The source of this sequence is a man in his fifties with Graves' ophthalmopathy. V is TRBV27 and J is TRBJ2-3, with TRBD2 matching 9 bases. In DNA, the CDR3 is TGTGCCAGCAGTTTTTTGGCTAGCGGGAAAGATACGCAGTATTTT. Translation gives CASSFLASGKDTQYF.